This entry concerns a single T cell receptor beta chain. No antigen is known for it. A J-beta primer mix and a sample-barcoded 5' primer were used in a second PCR of about 7 to 12 cycles. The template-switch adaptor was a 5' adaptor with 12 random nucleotides. It tagged each cDNA molecule. Every sample produced at least 3 million CDR3-containing paired-end reads. TCRdb reprocessed the 5' RACE reads via MiXCR and lists one record per CDR3 protein. The data show some 1.5 million distinct CDR3 sequences, with roughly 27% seen just once and around 7.7% held by the top ten. These data belong to a study of blood T cells in healthy people across ages. Regarding the study as a whole: Per-million-T-cell TCR beta diversity fell roughly linearly with age. The study lacked donor CMV status, which possibly confounded expanded clonotype changes.

Sequenced input: blood. The sequence was collected from a woman aged 30 to 39 in good health.

The DNA of the CDR3 is TGTGCCAGCAGCCAGACAGGCCTTGTGGAGACCCAGTACTTC. Translated: CASSQTGLVETQYF. The chain links TRBV3-1 to TRBJ2-5; D perhaps matches TRBD1 (6 bases). This CDR3 comprises 14 residues. Trimming took 3 bases from V and 5 from J, leaving 13 bases between them. In germline, CDR1 is LGHDT, CDR2 YNNKEL (reference sequence).